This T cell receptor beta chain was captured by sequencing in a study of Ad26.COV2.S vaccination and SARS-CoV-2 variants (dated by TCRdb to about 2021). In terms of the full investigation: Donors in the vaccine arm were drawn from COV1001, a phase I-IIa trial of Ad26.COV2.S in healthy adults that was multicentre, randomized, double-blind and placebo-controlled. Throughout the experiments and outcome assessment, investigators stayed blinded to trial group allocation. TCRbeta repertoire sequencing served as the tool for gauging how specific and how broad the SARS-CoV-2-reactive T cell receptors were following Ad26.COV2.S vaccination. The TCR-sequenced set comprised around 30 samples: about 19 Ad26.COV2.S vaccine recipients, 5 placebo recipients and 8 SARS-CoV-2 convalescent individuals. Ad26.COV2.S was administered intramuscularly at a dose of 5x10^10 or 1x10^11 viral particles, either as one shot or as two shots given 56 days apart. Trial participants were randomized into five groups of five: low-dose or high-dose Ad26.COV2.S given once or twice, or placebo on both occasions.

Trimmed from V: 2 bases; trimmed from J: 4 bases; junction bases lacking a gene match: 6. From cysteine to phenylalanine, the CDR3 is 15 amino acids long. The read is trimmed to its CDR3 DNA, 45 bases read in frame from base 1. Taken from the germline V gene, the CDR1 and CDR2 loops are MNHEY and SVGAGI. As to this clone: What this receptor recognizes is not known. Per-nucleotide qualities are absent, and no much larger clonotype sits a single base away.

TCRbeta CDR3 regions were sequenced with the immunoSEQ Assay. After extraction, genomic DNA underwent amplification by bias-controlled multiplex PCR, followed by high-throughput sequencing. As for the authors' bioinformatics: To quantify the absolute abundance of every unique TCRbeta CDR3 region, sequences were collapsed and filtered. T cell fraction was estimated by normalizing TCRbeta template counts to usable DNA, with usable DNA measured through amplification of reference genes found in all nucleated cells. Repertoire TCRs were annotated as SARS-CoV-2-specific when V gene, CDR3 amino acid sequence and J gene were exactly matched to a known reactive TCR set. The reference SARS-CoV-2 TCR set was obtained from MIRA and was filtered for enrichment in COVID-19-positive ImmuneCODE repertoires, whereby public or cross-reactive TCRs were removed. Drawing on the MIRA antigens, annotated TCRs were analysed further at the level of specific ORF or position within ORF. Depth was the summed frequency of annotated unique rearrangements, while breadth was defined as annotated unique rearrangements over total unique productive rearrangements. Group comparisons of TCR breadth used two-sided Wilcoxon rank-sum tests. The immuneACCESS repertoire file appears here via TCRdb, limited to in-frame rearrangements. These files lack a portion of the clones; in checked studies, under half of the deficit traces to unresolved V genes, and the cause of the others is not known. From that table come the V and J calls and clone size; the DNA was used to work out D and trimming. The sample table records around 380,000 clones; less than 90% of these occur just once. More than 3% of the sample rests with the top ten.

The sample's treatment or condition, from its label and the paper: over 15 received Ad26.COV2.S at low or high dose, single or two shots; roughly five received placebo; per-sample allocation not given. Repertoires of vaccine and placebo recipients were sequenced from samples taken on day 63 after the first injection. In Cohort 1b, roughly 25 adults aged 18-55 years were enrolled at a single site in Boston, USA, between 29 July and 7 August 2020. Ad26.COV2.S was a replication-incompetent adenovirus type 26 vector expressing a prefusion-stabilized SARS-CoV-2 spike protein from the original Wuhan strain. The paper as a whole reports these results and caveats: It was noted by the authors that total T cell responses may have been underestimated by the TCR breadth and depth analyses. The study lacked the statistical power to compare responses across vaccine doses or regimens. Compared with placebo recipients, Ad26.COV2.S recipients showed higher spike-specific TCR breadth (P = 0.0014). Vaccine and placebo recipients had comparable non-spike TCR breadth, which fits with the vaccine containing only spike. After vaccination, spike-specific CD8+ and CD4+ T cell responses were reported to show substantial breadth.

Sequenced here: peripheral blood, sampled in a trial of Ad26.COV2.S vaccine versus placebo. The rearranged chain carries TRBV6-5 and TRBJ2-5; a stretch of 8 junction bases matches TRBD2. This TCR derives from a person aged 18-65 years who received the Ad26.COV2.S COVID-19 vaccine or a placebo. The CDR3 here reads CASSYRGLAVETQYF. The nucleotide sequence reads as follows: TGTGCCAGCAGTTACAGAGGACTAGCAGTAGAGACCCAGTACTTC.